The subject of this entry is one T cell receptor beta chain. The data were obtained in a study of blood T cell repertoires in COVID-19. The repertoire was sequenced with immunoSEQ multiplex PCR; TCRdb's copy has only in-frame clones and lacks some. The repertoire holds 300,000 to 400,000 clones, with around 84% as singletons. Germline CDR1 SGDLS, CDR2 YYNGEE. The ends were cut back, 3 bases at V and 5 bases at J, with 15 bases in the middle. The CDR3 extends over 14 amino acids. Participants were aged 18 to 89 years from about two dozen US areas. This clonotype was sampled from a woman in her thirties who had been exposed to COVID-19. The chain is built from TRBV9 and TRBJ2-7; maybe TRBD1 (6 bases). Specimen: PBMCs or T cells enriched from blood (not recorded which). The CDR3 bases are TGTGCCAGCAGCGCACTACAGGGCTTGAACGAGCAGTACTTC. Amino acids: CASSALQGLNEQYF.